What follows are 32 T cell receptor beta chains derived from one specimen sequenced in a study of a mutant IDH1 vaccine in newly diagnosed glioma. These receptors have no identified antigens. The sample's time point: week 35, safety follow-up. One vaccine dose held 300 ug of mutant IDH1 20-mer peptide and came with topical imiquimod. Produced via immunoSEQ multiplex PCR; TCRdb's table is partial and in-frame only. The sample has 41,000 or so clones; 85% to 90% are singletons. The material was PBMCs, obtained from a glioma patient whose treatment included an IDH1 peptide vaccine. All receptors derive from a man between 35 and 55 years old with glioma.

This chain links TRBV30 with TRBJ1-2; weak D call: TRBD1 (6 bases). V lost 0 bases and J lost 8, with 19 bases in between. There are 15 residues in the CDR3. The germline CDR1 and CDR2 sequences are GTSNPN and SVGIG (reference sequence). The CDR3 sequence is CAWSVSRGSRGGYTF. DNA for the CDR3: TGTGCCTGGAGTGTTTCCAGGGGCTCTAGGGGGGGCTACACCTTC.

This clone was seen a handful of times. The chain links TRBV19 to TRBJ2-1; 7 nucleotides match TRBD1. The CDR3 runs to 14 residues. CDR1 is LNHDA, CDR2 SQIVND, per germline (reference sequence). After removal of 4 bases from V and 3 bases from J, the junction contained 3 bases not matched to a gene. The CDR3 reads CASSNRDSYNEQFF. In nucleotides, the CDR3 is TGTGCCAGTAGTAATCGGGACAGCTACAATGAGCAGTTCTTC.

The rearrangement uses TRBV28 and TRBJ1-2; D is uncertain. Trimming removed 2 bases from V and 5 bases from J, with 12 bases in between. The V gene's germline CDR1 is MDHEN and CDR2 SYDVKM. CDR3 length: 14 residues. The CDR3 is CASSLTTEHYGYTF. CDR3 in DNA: TGTGCCAGCAGTTTAACGACGGAGCATTATGGCTACACCTTC.

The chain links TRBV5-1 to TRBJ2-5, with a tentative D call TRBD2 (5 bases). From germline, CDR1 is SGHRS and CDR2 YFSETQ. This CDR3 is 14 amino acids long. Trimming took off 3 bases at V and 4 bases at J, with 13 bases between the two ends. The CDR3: CASSSPPLAETQYF. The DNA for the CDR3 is TGCGCCAGCAGCTCCCCCCCGCTAGCAGAGACCCAGTACTTC.

This chain's CDR3 is CATITGQGSYGYTF. Here the CDR3 DNA reads TGTGCCACCATCACCGGACAGGGGAGCTATGGCTACACCTTC. V gene TRBV28 combines with J gene TRBJ1-2, with 9 bases that match TRBD1. This CDR3 spans 14 amino acids. J lost 4 bases, V lost 10 bases, and 10 bases had no gene match. CDR1 MDHEN and CDR2 SYDVKM come from the germline V gene.

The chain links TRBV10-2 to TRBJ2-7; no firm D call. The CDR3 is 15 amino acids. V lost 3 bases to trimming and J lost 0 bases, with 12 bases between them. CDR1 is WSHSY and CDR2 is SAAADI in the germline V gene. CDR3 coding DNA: TGCGCCAGCAGTGACAAGGTTCCCAGCTCCTACGAGCAGTACTTC. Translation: CASSDKVPSSYEQYF.

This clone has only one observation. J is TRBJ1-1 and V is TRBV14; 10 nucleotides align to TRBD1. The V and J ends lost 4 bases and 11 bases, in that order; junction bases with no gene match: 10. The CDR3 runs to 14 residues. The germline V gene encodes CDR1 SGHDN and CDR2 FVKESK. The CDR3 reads CASSLNAGQGLAFF. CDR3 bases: TGTGCCAGCAGCCTAAACGCGGGACAGGGGTTGGCTTTCTTT.

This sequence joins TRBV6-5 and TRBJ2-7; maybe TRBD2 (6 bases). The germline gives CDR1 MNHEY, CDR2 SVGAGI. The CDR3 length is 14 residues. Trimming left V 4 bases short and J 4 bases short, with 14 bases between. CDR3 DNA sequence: TGTGCCAGCAGTTTTCGCCTTGGAGGGTACGAGCAGTACGTC. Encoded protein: CASSFRLGGYEQYV.

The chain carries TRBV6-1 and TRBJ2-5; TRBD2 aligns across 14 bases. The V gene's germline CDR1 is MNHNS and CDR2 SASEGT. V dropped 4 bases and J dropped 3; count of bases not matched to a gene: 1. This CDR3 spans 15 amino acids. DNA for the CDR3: TGTGCCAGCAGTGGGGGACTAGCGGGAGAAGAGACCCAGTACTTC. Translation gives CASSGGLAGEETQYF.

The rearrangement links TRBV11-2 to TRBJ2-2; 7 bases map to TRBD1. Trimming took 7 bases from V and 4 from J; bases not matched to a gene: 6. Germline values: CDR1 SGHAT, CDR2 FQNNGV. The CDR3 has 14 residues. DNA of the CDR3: TGTGCCAGCAACCTTGACAGGGCCACCGGGGAGCTGTTTTTT. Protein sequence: CASNLDRATGELFF.

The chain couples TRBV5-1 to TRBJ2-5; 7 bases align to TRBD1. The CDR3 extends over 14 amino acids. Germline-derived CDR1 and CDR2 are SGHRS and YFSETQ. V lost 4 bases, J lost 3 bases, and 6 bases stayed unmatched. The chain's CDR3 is CASSRATGEETQYF. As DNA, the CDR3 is TGCGCCAGCAGCCGAGCTACAGGGGAAGAGACCCAGTACTTC.

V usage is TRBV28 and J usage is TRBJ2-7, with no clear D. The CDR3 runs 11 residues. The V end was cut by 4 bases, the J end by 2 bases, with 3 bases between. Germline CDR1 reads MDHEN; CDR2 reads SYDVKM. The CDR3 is CASSSTYEQYF. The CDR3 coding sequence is TGTGCCAGCAGTTCGACCTACGAGCAGTACTTC.

The CDR3 region is CASSSSKWELGTEAFF. The CDR3 bases are TGTGCCAGCAGCTCGTCAAAGTGGGAGTTGGGGACTGAAGCTTTCTTT. The rearrangement links TRBV11-2 to TRBJ1-1; the D is unclear. Germline assignment: CDR1 SGHAT and CDR2 FQNNGV. V shed 4 bases and J shed 5 bases, with 20 bases lying between them. This CDR3 contains 16 residues.

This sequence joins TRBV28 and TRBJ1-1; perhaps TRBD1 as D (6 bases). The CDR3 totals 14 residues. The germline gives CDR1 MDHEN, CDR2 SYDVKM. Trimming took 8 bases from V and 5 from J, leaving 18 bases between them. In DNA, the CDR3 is TGTGCCAGCCGGGCCGGGGGGGCGAGGACTGAAGCTTTCTTT. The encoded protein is CASRAGGARTEAFF.

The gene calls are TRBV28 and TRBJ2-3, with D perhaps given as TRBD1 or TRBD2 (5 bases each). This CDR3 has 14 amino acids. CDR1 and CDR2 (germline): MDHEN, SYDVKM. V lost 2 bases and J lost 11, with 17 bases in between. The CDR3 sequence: CASSLGGPLGEQYF. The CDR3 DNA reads TGTGCCAGCAGTTTAGGGGGTCCTTTGGGTGAGCAGTATTTT.

The CDR3 sequence is CSVGLFGGGPTDTQYF. CDR3 coding DNA: TGCAGCGTGGGCCTCTTTGGGGGAGGGCCCACAGATACGCAGTATTTT. This sequence joins TRBV29-1 and TRBJ2-3; TRBD2 matches at 7 bases. This CDR3 comprises 16 residues. The V and J ends lost 6 bases and 2 bases, in that order; junction bases with no gene match: 14. Per the germline V gene, CDR1 is SQVTM and CDR2 is ANQGSEA.

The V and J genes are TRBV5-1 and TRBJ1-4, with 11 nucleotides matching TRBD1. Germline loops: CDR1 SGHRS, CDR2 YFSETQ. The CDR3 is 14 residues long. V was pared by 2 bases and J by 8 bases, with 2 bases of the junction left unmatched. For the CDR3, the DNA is TGCGCCAGCAGCTTAGGACAGGGGGCGGAAAAACTGTTTTTT. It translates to CASSLGQGAEKLFF.

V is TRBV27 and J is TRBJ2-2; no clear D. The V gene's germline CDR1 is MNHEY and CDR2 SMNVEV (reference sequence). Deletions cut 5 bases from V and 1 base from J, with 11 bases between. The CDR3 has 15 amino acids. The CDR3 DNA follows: TGTGCCAGCAGTCCTCTAACCCTGAACACCGGGGAGCTGTTTTTT. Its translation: CASSPLTLNTGELFF.

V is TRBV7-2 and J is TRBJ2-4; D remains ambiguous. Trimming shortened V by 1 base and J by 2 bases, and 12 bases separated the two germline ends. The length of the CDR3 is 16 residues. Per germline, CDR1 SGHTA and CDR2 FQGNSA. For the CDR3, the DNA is TGTGCCAGCAGCTTAGGCCGCACTAAGCCCAAAAACATTCAGTACTTC. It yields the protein CASSLGRTKPKNIQYF.

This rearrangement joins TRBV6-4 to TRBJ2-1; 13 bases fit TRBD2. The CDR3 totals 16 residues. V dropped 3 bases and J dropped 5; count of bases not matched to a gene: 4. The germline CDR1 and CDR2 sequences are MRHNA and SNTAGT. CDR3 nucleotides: TGTGCCAGCAGTGAACAAGGGACTAGCGGGGACAATGAGCAGTTCTTC. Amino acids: CASSEQGTSGDNEQFF.

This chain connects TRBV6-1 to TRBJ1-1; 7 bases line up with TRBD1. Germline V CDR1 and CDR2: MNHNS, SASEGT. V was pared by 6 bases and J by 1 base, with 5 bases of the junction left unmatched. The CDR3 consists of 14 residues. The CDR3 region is CASSTGVTNTEAFF. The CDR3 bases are TGTGCCAGCAGCACAGGGGTCACGAACACTGAAGCTTTCTTT.

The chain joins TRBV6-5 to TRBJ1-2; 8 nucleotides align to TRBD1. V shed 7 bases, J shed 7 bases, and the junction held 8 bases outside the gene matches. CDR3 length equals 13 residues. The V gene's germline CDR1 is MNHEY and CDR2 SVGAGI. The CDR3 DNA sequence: TGTGCCAGCAACCCCCGACAGGGGTTTGGCTACACCTTC. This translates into CASNPRQGFGYTF.

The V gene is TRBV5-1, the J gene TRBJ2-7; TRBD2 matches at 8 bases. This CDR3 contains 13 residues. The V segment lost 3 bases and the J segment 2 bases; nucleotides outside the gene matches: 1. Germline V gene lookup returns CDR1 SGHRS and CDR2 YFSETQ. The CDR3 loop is CASSSTSAYEQYF. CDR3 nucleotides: TGCGCCAGCAGCTCGACTAGCGCCTACGAGCAGTACTTC.

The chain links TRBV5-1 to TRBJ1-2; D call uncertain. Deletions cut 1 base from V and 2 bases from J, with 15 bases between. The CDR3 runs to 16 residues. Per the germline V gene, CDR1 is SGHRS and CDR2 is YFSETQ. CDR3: CASSLSHSFPNYGYTF. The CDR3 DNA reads TGCGCCAGCAGCTTGTCCCATAGTTTTCCCAACTATGGCTACACCTTC.

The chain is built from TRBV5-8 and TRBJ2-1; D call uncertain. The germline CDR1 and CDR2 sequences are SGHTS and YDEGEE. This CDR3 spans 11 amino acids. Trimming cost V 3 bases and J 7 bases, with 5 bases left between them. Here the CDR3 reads CASSWANEQFF. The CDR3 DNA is TGTGCCAGCAGCTGGGCGAATGAGCAGTTCTTC.

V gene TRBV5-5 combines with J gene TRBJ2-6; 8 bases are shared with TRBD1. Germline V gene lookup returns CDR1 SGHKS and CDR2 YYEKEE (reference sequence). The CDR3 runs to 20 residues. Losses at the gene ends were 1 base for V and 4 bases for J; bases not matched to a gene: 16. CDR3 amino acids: CASSLTPTGGISQGANVLTF. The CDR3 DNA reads TGTGCCAGCAGCTTGACGCCTACAGGGGGTATTTCGCAAGGGGCCAACGTCCTGACTTTC.

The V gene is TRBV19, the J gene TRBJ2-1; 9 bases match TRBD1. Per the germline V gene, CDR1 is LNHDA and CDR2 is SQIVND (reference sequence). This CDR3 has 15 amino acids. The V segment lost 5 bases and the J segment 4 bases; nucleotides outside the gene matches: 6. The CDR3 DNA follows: TGTGCCAGTAGTCCCCGACAGGGGGTTTACAATGAGCAGTTCTTC. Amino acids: CASSPRQGVYNEQFF.

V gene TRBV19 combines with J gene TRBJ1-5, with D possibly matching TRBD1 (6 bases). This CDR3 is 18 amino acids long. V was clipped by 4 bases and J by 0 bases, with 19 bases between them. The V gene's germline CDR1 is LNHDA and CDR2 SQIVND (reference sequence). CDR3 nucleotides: TGTGCCAGTAGTAAGGCCCCCGGGGGGCTAAATAGCAATCAGCCCCAGCATTTT. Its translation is CASSKAPGGLNSNQPQHF. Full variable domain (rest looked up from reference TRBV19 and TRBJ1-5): DGGITQSPKYLFRKEGQNVTLSCEQNLNHDAMYWYRQDPGQGLRLIYYSQIVNDFQKGDIAEGYSVSREKKESFPLTVTSAQKNPTAFYLCASSKAPGGLNSNQPQHFGDGTRLSIL.

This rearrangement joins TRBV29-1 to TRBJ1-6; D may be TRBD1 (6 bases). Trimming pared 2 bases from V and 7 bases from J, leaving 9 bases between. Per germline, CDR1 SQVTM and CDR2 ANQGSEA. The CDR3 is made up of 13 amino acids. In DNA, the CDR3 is TGCAGCGTTGAATTGGGACAAAATTCACCCCTCCACTTT. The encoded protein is CSVELGQNSPLHF.

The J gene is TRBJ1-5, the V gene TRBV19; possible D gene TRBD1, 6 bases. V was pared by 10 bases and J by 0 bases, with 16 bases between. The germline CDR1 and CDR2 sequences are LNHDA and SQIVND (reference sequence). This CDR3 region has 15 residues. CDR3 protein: CATSGTTYSNQPQHF. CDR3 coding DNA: TGTGCCACCTCTGGGACAACCTATAGCAATCAGCCCCAGCATTTT.

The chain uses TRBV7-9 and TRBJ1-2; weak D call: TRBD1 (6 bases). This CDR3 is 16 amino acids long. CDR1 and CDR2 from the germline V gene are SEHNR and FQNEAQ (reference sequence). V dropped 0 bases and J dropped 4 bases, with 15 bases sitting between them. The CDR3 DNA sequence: TGTGCCAGCAGCTTAGCGCTCGGCAGGGGTGGCTATGGCTACACCTTC. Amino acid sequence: CASSLALGRGGYGYTF.

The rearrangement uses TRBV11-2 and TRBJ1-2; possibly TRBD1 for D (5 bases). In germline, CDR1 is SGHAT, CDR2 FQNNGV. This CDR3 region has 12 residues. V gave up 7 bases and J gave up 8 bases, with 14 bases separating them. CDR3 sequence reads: CASTTGAFGYTF. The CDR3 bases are TGTGCCAGCACCACAGGAGCCTTCGGCTACACCTTC.